This is a list of T cell receptor beta chains from one sample in a study of blood T cell repertoires in COVID-19. Using immunoSEQ multiplex PCR, the repertoire was profiled, and TCRdb retains in-frame clones only, with some absent. The data contain approximately 390,000 clones, around 91% of them seen just once; the ten biggest clones take up 6.5%. The specimen was peripheral blood. Receptors were obtained from a man between 18 and 35 years old with active or convalescent COVID-19. CDR3s include the opening cysteine and the closing phenylalanine or tryptophan. Each record gives: J gene, D gene, clone size, V gene, CDR3 protein, CDR3 DNA. The D gene is left open where the match is weak. Size tells how often a clone was seen (once, few, many) or the class of an expanded clone, and some rows leave it out.

TRBJ1-1,TRBD1,NA,TRBV6-4,CASRRDRGMTEAFF,TGTGCCAGCAGGAGGGACAGGGGTATGACTGAAGCTTTCTTT
TRBJ2-5,NA,once,TRBV9,CASSVSDRETQYF,TGTGCCAGCAGCGTATCAGACAGGGAGACCCAGTACTTC
TRBJ1-2,NA,NA,TRBV6-2/TRBV6-3,CASSYLRGGYGYTF,TGTGCCAGCAGTTACCTAAGAGGCGGGTATGGCTACACCTTC
TRBJ1-1,NA,NA,TRBV7-9,CASNARSMNTEAFF,TGTGCCAGCAATGCCAGATCCATGAACACTGAAGCTTTCTTT
TRBJ1-6,NA,few,TRBV18,CASSQTLDRGSPLHF,TGTGCCAGCTCACAAACTCTCGACCGGGGGTCACCCCTCCACTTT
TRBJ2-2,TRBD2,NA,TRBV5-6,CASSQELAGLGLAGELFF,TGTGCCAGCAGCCAAGAACTAGCGGGACTGGGGTTAGCCGGGGAGCTGTTTTTT
TRBJ2-5,TRBD1,NA,TRBV30,CAWSGGQGSGETQYF,TGTGCCTGGAGTGGGGGACAGGGCTCGGGAGAGACCCAGTACTTC
TRBJ2-1,TRBD1,once,TRBV7-3,CASSPRRDRAYNEQFF,TGTGCCAGCAGCCCCCGTAGGGACAGGGCCTACAATGAGCAGTTCTTC
TRBJ1-4,NA,NA,TRBV5-8,CASRLTGQGEKLFF,TGTGCCAGCAGATTGACGGGTCAGGGTGAAAAACTGTTTTTT
TRBJ2-1,NA,NA,TRBV11-2,CASSSDNEQFF,TGTGCCAGCAGCTCCGACAATGAGCAGTTCTTC
TRBJ1-4,TRBD1,NA,TRBV7-2,CASREIGGTGEKLFF,TGTGCCAGCAGGGAGATTGGCGGGACAGGGGAAAAACTGTTTTTT
TRBJ2-3,TRBD2,NA,TRBV4-2,CASSPSGGKSTDTQYF,TGTGCCAGCAGCCCTAGCGGGGGGAAAAGCACAGATACGCAGTATTTT
TRBJ2-4,NA,NA,TRBV11-2,CASSLVVGLAGIQYF,TGTGCCAGCAGCTTAGTAGTAGGGCTAGCCGGAATTCAGTACTTC
TRBJ2-3,TRBD2,NA,TRBV6-2/TRBV6-3,CASSYGGSFVTDTQYF,TGTGCCAGCAGTTACGGCGGGAGCTTCGTCACAGATACGCAGTATTTT
TRBJ1-5,TRBD1,NA,TRBV6-5,CASRGQGHQPQHF,TGTGCCAGCAGGGGACAGGGGCATCAGCCCCAGCATTTT
TRBJ2-3,TRBD2,NA,TRBV3-1/TRBV3-2,CASSRRRGATDTQYF,TGTGCCAGCAGCCGAAGGCGGGGGGCCACAGATACGCAGTATTTT
TRBJ1-2,TRBD1,NA,TRBV27,CASSPTGDYGYTF,TGTGCCAGCAGTCCAACAGGGGACTATGGCTACACCTTC
TRBJ2-5,NA,NA,TRBV2,CASSEYETQYF,TGTGCCAGCAGTGAATATGAGACCCAGTACTTC
TRBJ1-3,NA,NA,TRBV9,CASSVSGNTIYF,TGTGCCAGCAGCGTATCAGGAAACACCATATATTTT
TRBJ2-7,TRBD1,once,TRBV4-2,CASSQPGTGFYEQYF,TGTGCCAGCAGTCAACCCGGGACAGGGTTCTACGAGCAGTACTTC
TRBJ1-1,TRBD1,few,TRBV6-4,CASSDPQGGAFF,TGTGCCAGCAGTGACCCTCAGGGGGGAGCTTTCTTT
TRBJ1-2,NA,NA,TRBV12-3/TRBV12-4,CASSPPDLWGYTF,TGTGCCAGCAGCCCCCCCGACTTGTGGGGCTACACCTTC
TRBJ2-1,NA,NA,TRBV7-9,CASSSRRDWTPHEQFF,TGTGCCAGCAGCTCGAGGCGGGACTGGACTCCCCATGAGCAGTTCTTC
TRBJ1-5,NA,NA,TRBV6-6,CASSYSNSYSNQPQHF,TGTGCCAGCAGTTACTCCAATAGTTATAGCAATCAGCCCCAGCATTTT
TRBJ2-1,TRBD2,NA,TRBV11-2,CASRPGTSGNEQFF,TGTGCCAGCAGACCCGGGACTAGCGGCAATGAGCAGTTCTTC
TRBJ1-1,TRBD1,NA,TRBV2,CARRLTGVLNTEAFF,TGTGCCAGAAGGTTGACAGGGGTTCTGAACACTGAAGCTTTCTTT
TRBJ2-5,TRBD2,NA,TRBV29-1,CSVEPSGLQETQYF,TGCAGCGTAGAACCTAGCGGGTTACAAGAGACCCAGTACTTC
TRBJ2-1,NA,NA,TRBV11-2,CASSLSSASYNEQFF,TGTGCCAGCAGCTTATCGAGCGCCTCCTACAATGAGCAGTTCTTC
TRBJ1-1,NA,NA,TRBV5-3,CARSFRDNKLDTEAFF,TGTGCCAGAAGCTTCCGGGACAACAAATTAGACACTGAAGCTTTCTTT
TRBJ2-3,TRBD2,NA,TRBV19,CASSIERELADTQYF,TGTGCCAGTAGTATTGAGCGGGAGCTCGCGGATACGCAGTATTTT
TRBJ1-1,NA,NA,TRBV5-1,CASSWQGTMNTEAFF,TGCGCCAGCAGCTGGCAGGGTACAATGAACACTGAAGCTTTCTTT
TRBJ1-1,TRBD1,once,TRBV20-1,CSEGANTEAFF,TGCAGCGAGGGGGCGAACACTGAAGCTTTCTTT
TRBJ2-6,NA,NA,TRBV7-3,CASSPSGANVLTF,TGTGCCAGCAGCCCCTCTGGGGCCAACGTGCTGACTTTC
TRBJ2-7,NA,NA,TRBV18,CASSPPSSYEQYF,TGTGCCAGCTCACCGCCTAGCTCCTACGAGCAGTACTTC
TRBJ2-2,TRBD1,once,TRBV5-8,CASSLGQGVNTGELFF,TGTGCCAGCAGCTTGGGACAGGGGGTGAACACCGGGGAGCTGTTTTTT
TRBJ2-5,NA,NA,TRBV13,CASSNPGQGQETQYF,TGTGCCAGCAGCAACCCCGGGCAGGGTCAAGAGACCCAGTACTTC
TRBJ1-1,TRBD1,NA,TRBV7-2,CASSQRQGLNTEAFF,TGTGCCAGCAGCCAAAGACAGGGGTTGAACACTGAAGCTTTCTTT
TRBJ2-2,NA,few,TRBV28,CASSFTSAGELFF,TGTGCCAGCAGTTTTACTTCGGCCGGGGAGCTGTTTTTT
TRBJ2-3,NA,once,TRBV10-3,CAISGESDTQYF,TGTGCCATCAGTGGAGAGTCAGATACGCAGTATTTT
TRBJ1-2,TRBD1,once,TRBV25-1,CASSDPRQGLGYTF,TGTGCCAGCAGTGACCCCCGACAGGGTTTAGGCTACACCTTC
TRBJ1-6,TRBD1,NA,TRBV28,CASMAGGASNSPLHF,TGTGCCAGCATGGCAGGGGGCGCTTCGAACTCACCCCTCCACTTT
TRBJ2-7,NA,NA,TRBV29-1,CSVEETGRPYEQYF,TGCAGCGTTGAAGAGACAGGGAGGCCCTACGAGCAGTACTTC
TRBJ2-3,TRBD2,NA,TRBV5-5,CASRNTSGGFNTQYF,TGTGCCAGCAGGAACACTAGCGGGGGGTTTAATACGCAGTATTTT
TRBJ2-3,NA,NA,TRBV5-6,CASSLGRSPLHYTDTQYF,TGTGCCAGCAGCTTGGGTCGGTCGCCCCTGCATTACACAGATACGCAGTATTTT
TRBJ1-2,TRBD1,NA,TRBV7-8,CASSPYRGEDGYTF,TGTGCCAGCAGCCCCTACAGGGGCGAGGATGGCTACACCTTC
TRBJ1-5,TRBD1,once,TRBV4-1,CASSQVLGQDQPQHF,TGCGCCAGCAGCCAAGTCTTGGGACAGGACCAGCCCCAGCATTTT
TRBJ2-3,NA,NA,TRBV3-1/TRBV3-2,CASSQDLHSGSTDTQYF,TGTGCCAGCAGCCAAGATCTGCATAGCGGAAGCACAGATACGCAGTATTTT
TRBJ1-5,NA,NA,TRBV6-4,CASRDAGSQHF,TGTGCCAGCAGAGATGCGGGATCACAGCATTTT
TRBJ2-7,NA,NA,TRBV6-2/TRBV6-3,CASSYSRDYEQYF,TGTGCCAGCAGTTACTCGAGGGATTACGAGCAGTACTTC
TRBJ1-6,NA,NA,TRBV14,CASSRDFYNSPLHF,TGTGCCAGCAGCAGAGATTTCTATAATTCACCCCTCCACTTT
TRBJ1-2,TRBD1,once,TRBV5-1,CASSRDRATVGGYTF,TGCGCCAGCAGCCGGGACAGGGCAACCGTAGGGGGCTACACCTTC
TRBJ1-1,NA,NA,TRBV19,CASSIAIMNTEAFF,TGTGCCAGTAGTATAGCTATCATGAACACTGAAGCTTTCTTT
TRBJ2-1,NA,once,TRBV4-3,CASSQEGATRSYNEQFF,TGCGCCAGCAGCCAAGAGGGAGCGACACGCTCCTACAATGAGCAGTTCTTC
TRBJ2-3,TRBD2,NA,TRBV5-1,CASSPGLAGAADTQYF,TGCGCCAGCAGTCCCGGACTAGCGGGAGCGGCAGATACGCAGTATTTT
TRBJ1-4,TRBD1,NA,TRBV28,CASRGPGQGRGGEKLFF,TGTGCCAGCAGGGGACCGGGACAGGGGAGAGGTGGTGAAAAACTGTTTTTT
TRBJ1-2,NA,NA,TRBV7-2,CASSVANYGYTF,TGTGCCAGCAGTGTAGCCAACTATGGCTACACCTTC
TRBJ1-2,NA,NA,TRBV12-5,CASAPSFSNYGYTF,TGTGCTAGTGCCCCTTCGTTCAGTAACTATGGCTACACCTTC
TRBJ1-5,TRBD1,NA,TRBV4-2,CASSQEKGADNQPQHF,TGTGCCAGCAGCCAAGAGAAGGGGGCGGACAATCAGCCCCAGCATTTT
TRBJ2-3,TRBD2,once,TRBV27,CASRIFTGGTSTDTQYF,TGTGCCAGCAGAATCTTTACGGGGGGGACTAGCACAGATACGCAGTATTTT
TRBJ2-1,NA,once,TRBV5-1,CASRFMTFSYNEQFF,TGCGCCAGCAGATTTATGACTTTCTCCTACAATGAGCAGTTCTTC